Presented here are 29 T cell receptor beta chains from one specimen sequenced in a study of blood T cell repertoires in COVID-19. Sequencing was performed with immunoSEQ multiplex PCR; in TCRdb, only in-frame clones are kept and a portion is missing. This sample yields fewer than 250,000 clones, of which under 80% are seen a single time; approximately 16% belongs to the top ten. The sequenced sample was PBMCs or T cells enriched from blood (not recorded which). These TCRs come from a woman between 50 and 59 years old with acute COVID-19.

The chain recombines TRBV19 with TRBJ2-7; TRBD2 aligns across 14 bases. The germline CDR1 and CDR2 sequences are LNHDA and SQIVND (reference sequence). The CDR3 length is 14 residues. Trimming at V came to 4 bases and at J to 5 bases, leaving 1 base not matched to a gene. CDR3 loop: CASSRGLAGDEQYV. CDR3 DNA sequence: TGTGCCAGTAGTAGGGGACTAGCGGGGGACGAGCAGTACGTC.

This chain uses TRBV28 with TRBJ1-6, with D possibly matching TRBD1 (5 bases). The CDR3 totals 15 residues. From germline, CDR1 is MDHEN and CDR2 SYDVKM. Trimming stripped 10 bases from V and 7 bases from J, with 20 bases between. CDR3 in amino acids: CATPSGGDPNSPLHF. DNA for the CDR3: TGTGCCACCCCGTCTGGAGGGGATCCAAATTCACCCCTCCACTTT.

This clone was counted at least ten times. The chain uses TRBV6-2 or TRBV6-3 and TRBJ1-6; 8 nucleotides line up with TRBD1. The V gene end was trimmed by 2 bases and the J gene end by 9 bases; junction bases not matched to a gene: 6. Germline assignment: CDR1 MNHEY and CDR2 SVGEGT. The CDR3 has 15 amino acids. This chain's CDR3 is CASSYPRDRLSPLHF. The CDR3, as DNA: TGTGCCAGCAGTTACCCCCGGGACAGGCTTTCACCCCTCCACTTT.

The chain couples TRBV7-2 to TRBJ1-2, with a possible D match to TRBD1 (6 bases). This CDR3 spans 15 amino acids. Germline values: CDR1 SGHTA, CDR2 FQGNSA. Trimming left V 4 bases short and J 3 bases short, with 15 bases between. The CDR3 DNA reads TGTGCCAGCAGCTCTTACAGGGAAAAGGACTATGGCTACACCTTC. It codes for CASSSYREKDYGYTF.

The V and J genes are TRBV2 and TRBJ1-5; 9 bases are a match to TRBD1. Trimming at V came to 7 bases and at J to 6 bases, leaving 10 bases not matched to a gene. CDR1 and CDR2 from the germline V gene are SNHLY and FYNNEI. This CDR3 contains 15 residues. The CDR3 region is CASTEDRGDTQPQHF. The CDR3, as DNA: TGTGCCAGCACCGAGGACAGGGGTGACACTCAGCCCCAGCATTTT.

The rearrangement links TRBV9 to TRBJ2-5; 11 nucleotides line up with TRBD2. The V gene's germline CDR1 is SGDLS and CDR2 YYNGEE. This CDR3 is built from 17 residues. The V gene end was trimmed by 0 bases and the J gene end by 5 bases; junction bases not matched to a gene: 9. The CDR3 bases are TGTGCCAGCAGCGTAGGGTATAGCGGGGGGGCACGGGAGACCCAGTACTTC. Its protein product is CASSVGYSGGARETQYF.

The CDR3 protein is CSVAGQTNEKLFF. The CDR3 DNA reads TGCAGCGTTGCGGGACAGACTAATGAAAAACTGTTTTTT. The gene calls are TRBV29-1 and TRBJ1-4; 7 bases line up with TRBD1. The V and J ends lost 4 bases and 2 bases, in that order; junction bases with no gene match: 1. The CDR3 is 13 residues long. The germline CDR1 and CDR2 sequences are SQVTM and ANQGSEA. The whole variable domain, remainder taken from reference TRBV29-1 and TRBJ1-4, is SAVISQKPSRDICQRGTSLTIQCQVDSQVTMMFWYRQQPGQSLTLIATANQGSEATYESGFVIDKFPISRPNLTFSTLTVSNMSPEDSSIYLCSVAGQTNEKLFFGSGTQLSVL.

Remarks on this clone: Germline is not matched at one junction end, which may reflect a read error. The V and J genes are TRBV27 and TRBJ1-5, with 7 nucleotides matching TRBD1. CDR1 and CDR2 (germline): MNHEY, SMNVEV (reference sequence). The CDR3 covers 18 residues. The CDR3 region is CASSLYFTGEWSNQPQHF. CDR3 nucleotide sequence: TGTGCCAGCAGCTTATACTTTACAGGGGAGTGGAGCAATCAGCCCCAGCATTTT.

The chain joins TRBV7-2 to TRBJ1-1; possible D gene TRBD1, 6 bases. CDR1 and CDR2 from the germline V gene are SGHTA and FQGNSA. Trimming shortened V by 5 bases and J by 7 bases, and 14 bases separated the two germline ends. The CDR3 runs 13 residues. CDR3: CASSPRGPFEAFF. Written as DNA, the CDR3 is TGTGCCAGCAGCCCCAGGGGCCCCTTTGAAGCTTTCTTT.

J is TRBJ1-2 and V is TRBV6-6, with TRBD1 matching over 8 bases. CDR3 length: 14 amino acids. CDR1 and CDR2 (germline): MNHNY, SVGAGI (reference sequence). V lost 4 bases to trimming and J lost 6 bases; unmatched junction nucleotides: 7. CDR3 bases: TGTGCCAGCAGTTCCCCGGGACAGGTTCATGGCTACACCTTC. Translation gives CASSSPGQVHGYTF.

The CDR3 loop is CASSREQNYGYTF. CDR3 bases: TGTGCCAGCAGCCGCGAGCAAAACTATGGCTACACCTTC. The genes are TRBV2 and TRBJ1-2; D uncertain. Germline CDR1 reads SNHLY; CDR2 reads FYNNEI. This CDR3 contains 13 residues. Between the trimmed V and J ends, which lost 6 bases and 2 bases, there was a span of 10 bases.

The chain couples TRBV7-9 to TRBJ1-1; 8 positions match TRBD1. The germline V gene has CDR1 SEHNR and CDR2 FQNEAQ (reference sequence). CDR3 length: 14 residues. The V segment lost 4 bases and the J segment 3 bases; nucleotides outside the gene matches: 4. The CDR3 DNA sequence: TGTGCCAGCAGCTCGGACAGGGTACACACTGAAGCTTTCTTT. Protein sequence: CASSSDRVHTEAFF.

V gene TRBV19 combines with J gene TRBJ2-5; the D gene is possibly TRBD2 (5 bases). V was cut by 7 bases and J by 2 bases, with 20 bases left in between. The CDR3 loop spans 16 amino acids. Germline V gene lookup returns CDR1 LNHDA and CDR2 SQIVND (reference sequence). In DNA form, the CDR3 reads TGTGCCAGTACCCCGTCAGGCGGGTTTGTTCAAGAGACCCAGTACTTC. Its protein product is CASTPSGGFVQETQYF. Drawing the rest from reference TRBV19 and TRBJ2-5, the complete variable domain is DGGITQSPKYLFRKEGQNVTLSCEQNLNHDAMYWYRQDPGQGLRLIYYSQIVNDFQKGDIAEGYSVSREKKESFPLTVTSAQKNPTAFYLCASTPSGGFVQETQYFGPGTRLLVL.

This clone occurred once. The V and J genes are TRBV7-9 and TRBJ1-1; D gene ambiguous. Germline assignment: CDR1 SEHNR and CDR2 FQNEAQ (reference sequence). Deletions cut 5 bases from V and 1 base from J, with 11 bases between. The CDR3 is 14 amino acids. The CDR3 is CASSKPNRNTEAFF. The DNA of the CDR3 is TGTGCCAGCAGCAAACCCAACAGGAACACTGAAGCTTTCTTT.

CDR3 loop: CASSFSSGGGSYNEQFF. In DNA, the CDR3 is TGTGCCAGTAGTTTCTCAAGCGGGGGTGGGTCCTACAATGAGCAGTTCTTC. This sequence joins TRBV19 and TRBJ2-1, with 8 bases that match TRBD2. The germline gives CDR1 LNHDA, CDR2 SQIVND (reference sequence). V dropped 5 bases and J dropped 1; count of bases not matched to a gene: 10. The CDR3 loop spans 17 amino acids. Full variable domain (missing parts from reference TRBV19 and TRBJ2-1): DGGITQSPKYLFRKEGQNVTLSCEQNLNHDAMYWYRQDPGQGLRLIYYSQIVNDFQKGDIAEGYSVSREKKESFPLTVTSAQKNPTAFYLCASSFSSGGGSYNEQFFGPGTRLTVL.

The gene calls are TRBV7-2 and TRBJ2-7; D is possibly TRBD1 (6 bases). This CDR3 is built from 14 residues. Germline V CDR1 and CDR2: SGHTA, FQGNSA. Trimming removed 3 bases from V and 0 bases from J, with 9 bases in between. CDR3 region: CASSFGTSSYEQYV. DNA for the CDR3: TGTGCCAGCAGCTTCGGGACATCCTCCTACGAGCAGTACGTC.

The chain carries TRBV7-8 and TRBJ1-6; D perhaps matches TRBD1 (6 bases). This CDR3 contains 15 residues. V lost 1 base and J lost 4, with 8 bases in between. Per germline, CDR1 SGHVS and CDR2 FQNEAQ. In nucleotides, the CDR3 is TGTGCCAGCAGCTTAGAGGACAGTTATAATTCACCCCTCCACTTT. It yields the protein CASSLEDSYNSPLHF.

The rearrangement uses TRBV6-2 or TRBV6-3 and TRBJ2-3, with a possible D match to TRBD2 (5 bases). The CDR3 totals 16 residues. V gave up 0 bases and J gave up 2 bases, with 12 bases separating them. Germline CDR1 is MNHEY and CDR2 is SVGEGT. CDR3 region: CASSYSNQRTTDTQYF. CDR3 in DNA: TGTGCCAGCAGTTACTCGAATCAGCGGACCACAGATACGCAGTATTTT.

This chain uses TRBV9 with TRBJ2-3; 8 positions match TRBD2. Germline V gives CDR1 SGDLS, CDR2 YYNGEE. The length of the CDR3 is 17 residues. J was trimmed by 4 bases and V by 3 bases; bases with no gene match: 13. The CDR3 sequence is CASSAPWGAGDSDTQYF. The DNA of the CDR3 is TGTGCCAGCAGCGCCCCCTGGGGAGCGGGGGACTCAGATACGCAGTATTTT.

The J gene is TRBJ1-1, the V gene TRBV5-1; D ambiguous. The CDR3 loop spans 15 amino acids. The V end was cut by 6 bases, the J end by 0 bases, with 15 bases between. CDR1 SGHRS and CDR2 YFSETQ come from the germline V gene. CDR3 in amino acids: CASTPEPKLNTEAFF. The CDR3, as DNA: TGCGCCAGCACCCCAGAACCGAAACTGAACACTGAAGCTTTCTTT.

The chain uses TRBV28 and TRBJ1-5; the D is unclear. Trimming left V 6 bases short and J 0 bases short, with 6 bases between. CDR3 size: 13 residues. Germline values: CDR1 MDHEN, CDR2 SYDVKM. CDR3 nucleotides: TGTGCCAGCAGGGAGGGTAGCAATCAGCCCCAGCATTTT. Its protein product is CASREGSNQPQHF.

This rearrangement joins TRBV9 to TRBJ2-1, with 13 bases matching TRBD2. The germline CDR1 and CDR2 sequences are SGDLS and YYNGEE. The length of the CDR3 is 17 residues. The V gene end was trimmed by 4 bases and the J gene end by 6 bases; junction bases not matched to a gene: 10. CDR3 sequence reads: CASSPAGGLAGTNEQFF. The CDR3 DNA follows: TGTGCCAGCAGCCCCGCCGGGGGACTAGCGGGGACCAATGAGCAGTTCTTC.

The chain recombines TRBV18 with TRBJ1-6; 11 nucleotides match TRBD1. The ends lost 5 bases at V and 9 bases at J; junction bases unmatched: 12. CDR1 and CDR2 from the germline V gene are KGHSH and LQKENI. The CDR3 runs 17 residues. CDR3 amino acids: CASSFLEQGQGGSPLHF. CDR3 in DNA: TGTGCCAGCTCATTTCTTGAACAGGGACAGGGGGGTTCACCCCTCCACTTT.

This clone appeared once. V is TRBV19 and J is TRBJ2-1; TRBD2 aligns across 8 bases. Trimming at V came to 7 bases and at J to 7 bases, leaving 12 bases not matched to a gene. The CDR3 contains 15 residues. The germline V gene has CDR1 LNHDA and CDR2 SQIVND (reference sequence). Written as DNA, the CDR3 is TGTGCCAGTACGCCCCGGGGGGGAATCGGTAATGAGCAGTTCTTC. It encodes CASTPRGGIGNEQFF.

V and J are TRBV27 and TRBJ1-1; a possible D gene is TRBD1 (6 bases). The V end was cut by 1 base, the J end by 2 bases, with 8 bases between. CDR1 and CDR2 (germline): MNHEY, SMNVEV (reference sequence). The CDR3 contains 14 residues. As DNA, the CDR3 is TGTGCCAGCAGTTTATGGGGGCGTAACACTGAAGCTTTCTTT. Translating it yields CASSLWGRNTEAFF.

The V and J genes are TRBV29-1 and TRBJ1-5, with 7 bases matching TRBD1. The CDR3 sequence is 14 residues long. Germline trimming cut 6 bases from V and 0 bases from J; bases unmatched to any gene: 5. Germline loops: CDR1 SQVTM, CDR2 ANQGSEA. Here the CDR3 DNA reads TGCAGCGTCACAGGGACAGCTAGCAATCAGCCCCAGCATTTT. This translates into CSVTGTASNQPQHF. The full variable domain, completed using reference TRBV29-1 and TRBJ1-5, is SAVISQKPSRDICQRGTSLTIQCQVDSQVTMMFWYRQQPGQSLTLIATANQGSEATYESGFVIDKFPISRPNLTFSTLTVSNMSPEDSSIYLCSVTGTASNQPQHFGDGTRLSIL.

The rearrangement uses TRBV29-1 and TRBJ2-1; possibly TRBD2 for D (7 bases). The CDR3 is 16 residues long. CDR1 SQVTM and CDR2 ANQGSEA come from the germline V gene. Trimming removed 0 bases from V and 5 bases from J, with 17 bases in between. The DNA of the CDR3 is TGCAGCGTTGAAGATCTCGCGGGGGCCTTTAACAATGAGCAGTTCTTC. Translating it yields CSVEDLAGAFNNEQFF.

This clone was observed a few times. V and J are TRBV3-1 (or the pseudogene TRBV3-2) and TRBJ2-2; TRBD2 matches 13 bases. CDR3 length: 16 amino acids. V lost 1 base, J lost 6 bases, and 2 bases stayed unmatched. Per the germline V gene, CDR1 is LGHDT and CDR2 is YNNKEL (reference sequence). The CDR3 spells CASSQALAGGAGELFF. The CDR3 DNA follows: TGTGCCAGCAGCCAAGCACTAGCGGGGGGGGCCGGGGAGCTGTTTTTT.

Comment on this clone: Other nucleotide sequences in the sample specify the same CDR3. The rearrangement links TRBV5-1 to TRBJ2-3; 8 nucleotides line up with TRBD1. J gave up 4 bases and V 4 bases, and 5 bases lay outside the gene matches. Germline V gene lookup returns CDR1 SGHRS and CDR2 YFSETQ. CDR3 length: 14 residues. The CDR3 is CASSPGQGSDTQYF. Here the CDR3 DNA reads TGCGCCAGCAGCCCAGGACAGGGATCAGATACGCAGTATTTT.